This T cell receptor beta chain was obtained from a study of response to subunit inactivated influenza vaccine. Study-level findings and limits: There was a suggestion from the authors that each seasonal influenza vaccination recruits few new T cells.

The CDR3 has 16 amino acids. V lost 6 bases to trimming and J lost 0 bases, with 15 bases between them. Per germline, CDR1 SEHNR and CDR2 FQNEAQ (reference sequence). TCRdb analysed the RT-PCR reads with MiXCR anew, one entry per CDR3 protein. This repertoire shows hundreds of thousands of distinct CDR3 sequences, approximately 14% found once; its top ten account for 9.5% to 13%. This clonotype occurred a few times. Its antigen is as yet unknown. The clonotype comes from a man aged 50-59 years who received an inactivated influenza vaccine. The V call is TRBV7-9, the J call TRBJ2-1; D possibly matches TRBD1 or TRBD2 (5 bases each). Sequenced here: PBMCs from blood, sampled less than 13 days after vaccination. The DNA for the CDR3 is TGTGCCAGCAGGGGCGGAGGACACCGCTCCTACAATGAGCAGTTCTTC. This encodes CASRGGGHRSYNEQFF.